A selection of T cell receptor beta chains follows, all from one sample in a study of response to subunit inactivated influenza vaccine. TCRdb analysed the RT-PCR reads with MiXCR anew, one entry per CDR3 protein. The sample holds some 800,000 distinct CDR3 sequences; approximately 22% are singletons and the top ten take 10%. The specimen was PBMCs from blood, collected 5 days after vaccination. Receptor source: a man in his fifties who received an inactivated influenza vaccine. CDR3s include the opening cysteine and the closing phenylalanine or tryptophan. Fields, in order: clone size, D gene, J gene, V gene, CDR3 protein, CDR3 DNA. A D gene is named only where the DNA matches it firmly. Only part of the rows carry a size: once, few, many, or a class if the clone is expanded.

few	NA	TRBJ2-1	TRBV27	CASRQSYFSGSSYNEQFF	TGTGCCAGCAGACAGTCCTATTTCAGCGGGTCTTCCTACAATGAGCAGTTCTTC
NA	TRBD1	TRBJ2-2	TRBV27	CASSLFRGQGGELFF	TGTGCCAGCAGTTTATTCAGGGGGCAAGGCGGGGAGCTGTTTTTT
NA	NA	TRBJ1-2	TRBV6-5	CATRGPYGYTF	TGTGCCACCCGAGGGCCATATGGCTACACCTTC
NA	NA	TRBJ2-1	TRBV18	CASSPRIGEQFF	TGTGCCAGCTCACCTAGAATAGGGGAGCAGTTCTTC
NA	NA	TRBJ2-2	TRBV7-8	CASSLAGRINTGELFF	TGTGCCAGCAGCTTGGCGGGACGCATAAACACCGGGGAGCTGTTTTTT
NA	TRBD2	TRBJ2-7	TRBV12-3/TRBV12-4	CASSRLAGEQYF	TGTGCCAGCAGTCGACTAGCAGGGGAGCAGTACTTC
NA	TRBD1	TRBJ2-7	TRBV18	CASSPKGTATYEQYF	TGTGCCAGCTCACCAAAAGGGACAGCCACTTACGAGCAGTACTTC
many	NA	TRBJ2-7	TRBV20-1	CSARIRGYEQYF	TGCAGTGCTCGAATTAGAGGGTACGAGCAGTACTTC
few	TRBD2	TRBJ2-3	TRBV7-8	CASSLNWAGGTDTQYF	TGTGCCAGCAGCTTAAACTGGGCGGGGGGCACAGATACGCAGTATTTT
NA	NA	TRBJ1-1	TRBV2	CASSDREVTEAFF	TGTGCCAGCAGTGACAGGGAGGTCACTGAAGCTTTCTTT
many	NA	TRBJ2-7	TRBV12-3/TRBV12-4	CASSSGLGLEQYF	TGTGCCAGCAGTTCGGGCCTGGGGCTCGAGCAGTACTTC
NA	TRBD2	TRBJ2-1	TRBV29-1	CSVVPRGLGFNEQFF	TGCAGCGTTGTCCCGAGGGGACTAGGCTTCAATGAGCAGTTCTTC
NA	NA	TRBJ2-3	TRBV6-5	CASSYSSSTDTQYF	TGTGCCAGCAGTTACTCGTCGAGCACAGATACGCAGTATTTT
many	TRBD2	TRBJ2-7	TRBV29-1	CSVPGLADDQYF	TGCAGCGTCCCGGGACTAGCGGACGACCAGTACTTC
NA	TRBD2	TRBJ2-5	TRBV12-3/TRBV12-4	CASKSREEETQYF	TGTGCCAGCAAGAGCCGGGAGGAAGAGACCCAGTACTTC
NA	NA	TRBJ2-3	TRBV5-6	CASADGSTDTQYF	TGTGCCAGCGCGGACGGCAGCACAGATACGCAGTATTTT
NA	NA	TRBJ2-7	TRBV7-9	CASSLAVGWYEQYF	TGTGCCAGCAGCTTAGCGGTGGGGTGGTACGAGCAGTACTTC
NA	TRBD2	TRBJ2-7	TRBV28	CASSRIPGTSGRANEQYF	TGTGCCAGCAGTCGGATCCCCGGGACTAGCGGGAGGGCCAACGAGCAGTACTTC
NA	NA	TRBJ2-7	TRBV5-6	CASRETASYEQYF	TGTGCCAGCAGAGAGACAGCCTCCTACGAGCAGTACTTC
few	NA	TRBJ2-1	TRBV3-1	CASSHRGRQSYNEQFF	TGTGCCAGCAGCCACAGGGGACGTCAATCCTACAATGAGCAGTTCTTC
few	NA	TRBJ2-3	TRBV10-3	CAISEDRSGTDTQYF	TGTGCCATCAGTGAGGACAGGTCAGGCACAGATACGCAGTATTTT
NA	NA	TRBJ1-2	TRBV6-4	CASSDGGLGYGYTF	TGTGCCAGCAGTGATGGGGGACTCGGCTATGGCTACACCTTC
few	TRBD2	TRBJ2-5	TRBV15	CATSRDRLAGMQETQYF	TGTGCCACCAGCAGAGATCGACTAGCGGGGATGCAAGAGACCCAGTACTTC
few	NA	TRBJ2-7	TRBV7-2	CASSTDRFYEQYF	TGTGCCAGCAGCACCGACAGATTCTACGAGCAGTACTTC
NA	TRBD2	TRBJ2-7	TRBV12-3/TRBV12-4	CASSFISGGGVQYF	TGTGCCAGCAGTTTCATTTCGGGCGGGGGGGTGCAGTACTTC
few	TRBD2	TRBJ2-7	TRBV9	CASSPGFGLAGDEQYF	TGTGCCAGCAGCCCGGGATTCGGACTAGCGGGAGATGAGCAGTACTTC
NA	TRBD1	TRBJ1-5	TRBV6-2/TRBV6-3	CASSSGTGSQPQHF	TGTGCCAGCAGTTCCGGGACAGGCTCTCAGCCCCAGCATTTT
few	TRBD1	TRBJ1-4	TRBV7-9	CASSLRDSPNEKLFF	TGTGCCAGCAGCCTCCGGGACAGCCCTAATGAAAAACTGTTTTTT
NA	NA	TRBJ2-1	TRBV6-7	CASSYLRSLEQFF	TGTGCCAGCAGTTACTTGCGGTCCCTTGAGCAGTTCTTC
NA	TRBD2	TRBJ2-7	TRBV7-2	CASSWRTSGTEQYF	TGTGCCAGCAGCTGGAGGACTAGCGGGACCGAGCAGTACTTC
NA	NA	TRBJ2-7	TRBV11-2	CASSSAGTASGEQYF	TGTGCCAGCAGCTCAGCCGGGACAGCAAGCGGGGAGCAGTACTTC
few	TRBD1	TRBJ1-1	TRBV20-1	CSARDIPPTGYTEAFF	TGCAGTGCTAGAGACATACCCCCGACAGGGTATACTGAAGCTTTCTTT
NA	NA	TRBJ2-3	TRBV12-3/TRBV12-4	CASSEWGTDTQYF	TGTGCCAGCAGTGAGTGGGGCACAGATACGCAGTATTTT
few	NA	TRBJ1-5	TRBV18	CASSPLPTQPQHF	TGTGCCAGCTCACCACTCCCCACGCAGCCCCAGCATTTT
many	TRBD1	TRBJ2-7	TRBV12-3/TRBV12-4	CASSSQGLPLSEQYF	TGTGCCAGCAGTTCACAGGGGTTGCCACTGTCCGAGCAGTACTTC
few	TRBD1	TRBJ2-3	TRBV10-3	CAIGTGGPDTQYF	TGTGCCATCGGGACAGGGGGACCAGATACGCAGTATTTT
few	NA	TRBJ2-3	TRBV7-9	CASSLVVASTDTQYF	TGTGCCAGCAGCTTAGTGGTGGCTAGCACAGATACGCAGTATTTT
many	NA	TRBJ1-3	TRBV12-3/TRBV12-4	CASSLPGRPEGNTIYF	TGTGCCAGCAGTTTACCCGGACGGCCAGAAGGAAACACCATATATTTT
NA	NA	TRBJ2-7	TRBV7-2	CASSLVDTSYEQYF	TGTGCCAGCAGCTTAGTAGACACGTCCTACGAGCAGTACTTC
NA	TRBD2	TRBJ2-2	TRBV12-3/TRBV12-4	CASSFVAGGRERELFF	TGTGCCAGCAGTTTTGTGGCGGGGGGGCGTGAGAGGGAGCTGTTTTTT
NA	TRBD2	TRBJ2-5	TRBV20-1	CSAFWTSGKETQYF	TGCAGTGCTTTTTGGACTAGCGGAAAAGAGACCCAGTACTTC
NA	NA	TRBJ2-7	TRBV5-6	CASSSPGTEYWEQYF	TGTGCCAGCAGCTCTCCCGGGACCGAATATTGGGAGCAGTACTTC
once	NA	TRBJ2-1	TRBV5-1	CASSLKAGGNEQFF	TGCGCCAGCAGCTTGAAGGCAGGGGGGAATGAGCAGTTCTTC
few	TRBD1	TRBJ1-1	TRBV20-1	CSARGGTGDTEAFF	TGCAGTGCTAGAGGTGGGACAGGGGATACTGAAGCTTTCTTT
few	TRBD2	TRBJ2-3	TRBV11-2	CASRSIREEEGSTDTQYF	TGTGCCAGCAGATCGATTCGGGAGGAGGAAGGGAGCACAGATACGCAGTATTTT
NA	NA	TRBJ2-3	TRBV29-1	CSVDERGLTDTLYF	TGCAGCGTTGATGAACGGGGGCTCACAGATACGCTGTATTTT
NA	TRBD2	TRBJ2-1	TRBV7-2	CASIPSGRNEQFF	TGTGCCAGTATCCCTAGCGGGAGGAATGAGCAGTTCTTC
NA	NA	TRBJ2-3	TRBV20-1	CSESLALSTDTQYF	TGCAGTGAAAGTCTAGCGCTAAGCACAGATACGCAGTATTTT
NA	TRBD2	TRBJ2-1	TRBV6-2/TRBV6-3	CASTKGLPNEQFF	TGTGCCAGCACAAAGGGACTACCCAATGAGCAGTTCTTC
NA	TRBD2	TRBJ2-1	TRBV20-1	CSAFDAGERNEQFF	TGCAGTGCTTTCGATGCGGGAGAAAGGAATGAGCAGTTCTTC
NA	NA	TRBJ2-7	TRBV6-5	CASSYAAGGGGHYEQYF	TGTGCCAGCAGTTACGCGGCAGGGGGTGGGGGGCATTACGAGCAGTACTTC
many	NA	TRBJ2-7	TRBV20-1	CSAGAYEQYF	TGCAGTGCAGGCGCCTACGAGCAGTACTTC
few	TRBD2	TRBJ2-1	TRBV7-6	CASSLLAEGGYEQFF	TGTGCCAGCAGCTTACTAGCGGAGGGCGGCTATGAGCAGTTCTTC
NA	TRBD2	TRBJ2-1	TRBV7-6	CASSLEGGGSSYNEQFF	TGTGCCAGCAGCTTAGAGGGCGGGGGTAGCTCCTACAATGAGCAGTTCTTC